Given below is one TCR beta chain in context. Using immunoSEQ multiplex PCR, the repertoire was profiled, and TCRdb retains in-frame clones only, with some absent. The data contain about 440,000 clones, 90% of them singletons. This specimen comes from a study of blood T cell repertoires in COVID-19. The sequence was obtained from a man in his late teens or twenties who had recovered from COVID-19. Sequenced material: PBMCs or T cells enriched from blood (not recorded which).

This CDR3 reads CASSPSSWTSTDTQYF. The CDR3 nucleotides are TGTGCCAGCAGCCCCTCCTCATGGACTAGCACAGATACGCAGTATTTT. The V and J genes are TRBV27 and TRBJ2-3; weak D call: TRBD2 (5 bases). The germline gives CDR1 MNHEY, CDR2 SMNVEV (reference sequence). The CDR3 length is 16 residues. Trimming removed 6 bases at V and 0 bases at J, with 16 bases between.